The next 6 T cell receptor beta chains were all read from a single sample in a study of T cell repertoires in aging, cancer and after chemotherapy. Rearranged V-D-J TRB sequences were amplified with a mixed TRB-A/B primer pool. Each CDR3 protein is one row after TCRdb ran MiXCR on the multiplex PCR reads. The profile shows almost 7,500 distinct CDR3 sequences, 35% to 50% of them singletons. TCR beta rearrangements were amplified from peripheral blood genomic DNA. The sequenced material came from blood. Receptor source: a human donor in good health.

V gene TRBV6-5 combines with J gene TRBJ2-2; 7 positions agree with TRBD1. CDR1 is MNHEY, CDR2 SVGAGI, per germline. The CDR3 is 14 amino acids. The trim removed 6 bases at V and 3 bases at J, leaving 4 bases unmatched. The CDR3 DNA reads TGTGCCAGCAGCTCCGGGACAGACACCGGGGAGCTGTTTTTT. This translates into CASSSGTDTGELFF.

The genes are TRBV10-3 and TRBJ2-2; 10 positions match TRBD2. CDR3 length: 15 amino acids. Germline-derived CDR1 and CDR2 are ENHRY and SYGVKD. V shed 4 bases, J shed 4 bases, and the junction held 3 bases outside the gene matches. The CDR3 coding sequence is TGTGCCATCAGTGCACTAGCGGGGCCCACCGGGGAGCTGTTTTTT. It codes for CAISALAGPTGELFF.

V is TRBV19 and J is TRBJ2-5, with TRBD2 matching 7 bases. Germline CDR1 reads LNHDA; CDR2 reads SQIVND (reference sequence). The CDR3 loop spans 15 amino acids. V trimming: 4 bases; J trimming: 2 bases; junction bases outside the gene matches: 7. DNA for the CDR3: TGTGCCAGTAGTACGGGACTACAAATACAAGAGACCCAGTACTTC. It specifies CASSTGLQIQETQYF.

J is TRBJ1-2 and V is TRBV27; possible D gene TRBD1, 6 bases. Trimming removed 2 bases from V and 3 bases from J, with 10 bases in between. The germline gives CDR1 MNHEY, CDR2 SMNVEV (reference sequence). This CDR3 has 14 amino acids. This chain's CDR3 is CASSLNRADYGYTF. CDR3 in DNA: TGTGCCAGCAGTTTAAACAGGGCAGACTATGGCTACACCTTC.

CDR3 nucleotides: TGTGCCAGCAGCACTAGACAGGGAATTACCTCCTACAATGAGCAGTTCTTC. Translation: CASSTRQGITSYNEQFF. J is TRBJ2-1 and V is TRBV7-2; 7 bases are shared with TRBD1. CDR1 SGHTA and CDR2 FQGNSA come from the germline V gene. V was clipped by 5 bases and J by 0 bases; unmatched bases: 10. The length of the CDR3 is 17 residues.

This clonotype was picked up a small number of times. The chain is built from TRBV12-3 or TRBV12-4 and TRBJ2-4, with D perhaps given as TRBD1 or TRBD2 (5 bases each). V gave up 4 bases and J gave up 9 bases, with 19 bases separating them. CDR3 length equals 15 residues. CDR3 protein: CASSSGTSAQAIQYF. Written as DNA, the CDR3 is TGTGCCAGCAGTTCTGGGACGTCAGCTCAAGCCATTCAGTACTTC.